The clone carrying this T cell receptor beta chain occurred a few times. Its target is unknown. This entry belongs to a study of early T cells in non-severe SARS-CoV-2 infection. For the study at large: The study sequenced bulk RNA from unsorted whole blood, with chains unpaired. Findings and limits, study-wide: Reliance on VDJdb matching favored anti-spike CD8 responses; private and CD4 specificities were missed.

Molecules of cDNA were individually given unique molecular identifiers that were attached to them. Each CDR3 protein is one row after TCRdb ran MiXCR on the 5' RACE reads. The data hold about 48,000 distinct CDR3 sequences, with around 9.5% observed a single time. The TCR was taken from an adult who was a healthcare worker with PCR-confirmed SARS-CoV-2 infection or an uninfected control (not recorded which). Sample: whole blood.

CDR3 residues: CAISDPGGSGNTIYF. The CDR3 DNA follows: TGTGCCATCAGTGACCCAGGGGGAAGCGGAAACACCATATATTTT. The chain employs TRBV10-3 and TRBJ1-3; 7 nucleotides align to TRBD1. Germline trimming cut 3 bases from V and 4 bases from J; bases unmatched to any gene: 6. CDR1 and CDR2 from the germline V gene are ENHRY and SYGVKD. This CDR3 contains 15 residues.